This T cell receptor (gamma chain) is from a study of gamma-delta T cells after stem cell transplantation. Trimming took 0 bases from V and 10 from J; bases not matched to a gene: 6. CDR1 is EGSNGY and CDR2 is YDSYNSKV in the germline V gene. The CDR3 sequence is 12 residues long. TCRdb reprocessed the RT-PCR reads through CATT. The sample includes over a thousand gamma-chain clones, 60% of them seen just once. The sample consisted of gamma-delta T cells. The chain uses TRGV2 and TRGJ1 or TRGJ2. The J gene is not listed in TCRdb, so it was assigned here from a DNA match to germline. The clonotype originates from a human donor. It is not recorded whose cells these are; they may come from a transplant donor. The chain's CDR3 is CATWDGLKKKLF. In DNA form, the CDR3 reads TGTGCCACCTGGGACGGGCTAAAAAAGAAACTCTTT.